Listed below are T cell receptor beta chains from one sample, sequenced in a study of shared clonotypes between healthy human individuals. TCRdb keeps only in-frame clones here, not all; method: immunoSEQ multiplex PCR. Of 800,000 to 950,000 clones in the sample, roughly 96% are singletons; the top ten hold roughly 0.23%. Source material: naive CD8+ T cells sorted from blood. Receptors were obtained from a man aged 30 to 45 in good health. The CDR3 runs from the conserved cysteine through the conserved F or W. D genes are given only for firm matches. Part of the rows lack a size; the others show once, few, many or a class for expanded clones.

CDR3: CASSFQRERLLLNEQFF; DNA: TGTGCCAGCAGCTTCCAGCGGGAGCGTCTCCTCCTTAATGAGCAGTTCTTC; size: NA; D: TRBD2; V: TRBV7-8; J: TRBJ2-1
CDR3: CASSRGANEQFF; DNA: TGTGCCAGCAGTCGGGGCGCCAATGAGCAGTTCTTC; size: NA; D: NA; V: TRBV4-2; J: TRBJ2-1
CDR3: CASSHPPLASLLYEQYF; DNA: TGTGCCAGCAGCCACCCCCCCTTAGCGTCGCTACTCTACGAGCAGTACTTC; size: NA; D: NA; V: TRBV28; J: TRBJ2-7
CDR3: CASSVLAGGADTQYF; DNA: TGTGCCAGCAGTGTACTAGCGGGAGGGGCAGATACGCAGTATTTT; size: NA; D: TRBD2; V: TRBV27; J: TRBJ2-3
CDR3: CASSLQAYTDTQYF; DNA: TGTGCCAGCAGTTTGCAGGCCTACACAGATACGCAGTATTTT; size: NA; D: NA; V: TRBV28; J: TRBJ2-3
CDR3: CASSPDTDKLFF; DNA: TGCGCCAGCAGCCCTGACACTGACAAACTGTTTTTT; size: NA; D: NA; V: TRBV4-1; J: TRBJ1-4
CDR3: CASSGIGGSGTYEQYF; DNA: TGTGCCAGCAGTGGAATAGGGGGATCAGGAACCTACGAGCAGTACTTC; size: NA; D: NA; V: TRBV6-1; J: TRBJ2-7
CDR3: CASSLDPGEHEQFF; DNA: TGTGCCAGCAGCTTAGATCCGGGAGAGCATGAGCAGTTCTTC; size: NA; D: NA; V: TRBV7-9; J: TRBJ2-1
CDR3: CSVDSGTGPYEQYF; DNA: TGCAGCGTCGACTCCGGGACAGGACCCTACGAGCAGTACTTC; size: NA; D: TRBD1; V: TRBV29-1; J: TRBJ2-7
CDR3: CASSDGGTDTQYF; DNA: TGTGCCAGCAGCGACGGGGGCACAGATACGCAGTATTTT; size: NA; D: NA; V: TRBV9; J: TRBJ2-3
CDR3: CASSSDRVNKLSNTGELFF; DNA: TGTGCCAGCAGCTCAGACAGAGTAAACAAACTTTCGAACACCGGGGAGCTGTTTTTT; size: once; D: NA; V: TRBV5-4; J: TRBJ2-2
CDR3: CASSLDRGNTEAFF; DNA: TGTGCCAGCAGCTTAGACAGGGGGAACACTGAAGCTTTCTTT; size: NA; D: TRBD1; V: TRBV7-6; J: TRBJ1-1
CDR3: CASSTRRRETDTQYF; DNA: TGTGCCAGTAGTACTAGACGCCGAGAAACAGATACGCAGTATTTT; size: NA; D: NA; V: TRBV19; J: TRBJ2-3
CDR3: CASSEGPLSEAFF; DNA: TGTGCCAGCAGTGAAGGCCCCCTCAGTGAAGCTTTCTTT; size: NA; D: NA; V: TRBV6-1; J: TRBJ1-1
CDR3: CASSMDRGLSYEQYF; DNA: TGTGCCAGCAGCATGGACAGGGGGCTCTCCTACGAGCAGTACTTC; size: NA; D: TRBD1; V: TRBV5-5; J: TRBJ2-7